This TCR beta chain is from a study of cytomegalovirus exposure and HLA in healthy donors. The study ran its PCR with 60 Vbeta and 13 Jbeta primers. The repertoire was sequenced with immunoSEQ multiplex PCR; TCRdb's copy has only in-frame clones and lacks some. The repertoire holds about 140,000 clones, about 80% seen once, with around 2% in the top ten. The V and J ends lost 6 bases and 5 bases, in that order; junction bases with no gene match: 14. The CDR3 length is 16 residues. From germline, CDR1 is LNHDA and CDR2 SQIVND (reference sequence). This receptor was taken from a middle-aged woman in good health and CMV-seronegative. The specimen was PBMCs. The V and J genes are TRBV19 and TRBJ1-2; 8 bases fit TRBD1. The CDR3 sequence: CASRETGATPRYGYTF. In DNA, the CDR3 is TGTGCCAGTAGGGAGACAGGGGCGACACCTCGGTATGGCTACACCTTC.